This T cell receptor (beta chain) was recorded in a study of T cell responses to AZD1222 COVID-19 vaccine. Germline V CDR1 and CDR2: SGHTA, FQGNSA. The CDR3 length is 15 residues. V was clipped by 3 bases and J by 1 base, with 12 bases between them. Clones were read by immunoSEQ multiplex PCR, and TCRdb kept only the in-frame ones, dropping some. The sample carries some 160,000 clones, around 88% recorded once. The chain uses TRBV7-2 and TRBJ1-1; no clear D. The material was peripheral blood, obtained 28 days after the second AZD1222 dose. The sequence came from an adult who received the AZD1222 COVID-19 vaccine. This CDR3 is CASSFGVGGNTEAFF. CDR3 sequence (DNA): TGTGCCAGCAGCTTCGGGGTCGGTGGGAACACTGAAGCTTTCTTT.